These T cell receptor beta chains were read from a single sample in a study of shared clonotypes between healthy human individuals. Clones were read by immunoSEQ multiplex PCR, and TCRdb kept only the in-frame ones, dropping some. The sample yields around 1,900,000 clones, approximately 92% seen once. The sequenced material came from naive CD8+ T cells from PBMCs. Receptors originate from a man between 18 and 29 years old in good health. Some clones in this sample may be carry-over from other donors' samples. CDR3s include the opening cysteine and the closing phenylalanine or tryptophan. D genes are given only for firm matches. Size is omitted from some rows. Given values are once, few, many or a class for expanded clones.

TGTGCCAGCAGCGATCCAGGAAGAGATACGCAGTATTTT	CASSDPGRDTQYF	TRBJ2-3	-	TRBV13	-
TGTGCCAGCAGCCGACGACAGTCCCAAGGCCCAAGGGAGCCCCAGCATTTT	CASSRRQSQGPREPQHF	TRBJ1-5	-	TRBV27	-
TGTGCCAGCAGCCCAGGAGGCGGGAGGGGGTCCTACGAGCAGTACTTC	CASSPGGGRGSYEQYF	TRBJ2-7	TRBD2	TRBV7-9	-
TGTGCCAGCAGTTTCACAGGGGGCAGGTCCTACGAGCAGTACTTC	CASSFTGGRSYEQYF	TRBJ2-7	TRBD1	TRBV27	-
TGTGCCAGCAGCTTAGGTAGTAGGGATGAGCAGTTCTTC	CASSLGSRDEQFF	TRBJ2-1	-	TRBV7-3	-
TGTGCCAGCCGTATAGCGGGAGGGCTACCGTTCTCCTACGAGCAGTACTTC	CASRIAGGLPFSYEQYF	TRBJ2-7	TRBD2	TRBV27	-
TGTGCCAGCAGCTCCACTTCCCGGGACCTCCCCTCCTACGAGCAGTACTTC	CASSSTSRDLPSYEQYF	TRBJ2-7	-	TRBV13	-
TGTGCCAGCAGCTTAGTTACAGGGGACTACGAGCAGTACTTC	CASSLVTGDYEQYF	TRBJ2-7	TRBD1	TRBV7-6	-
TGTGCTAGTGGTTTGGGAGGGAATGAGCAGTTCTTC	CASGLGGNEQFF	TRBJ2-1	-	TRBV12-5	few
TGCGCCAGCAGCCAAGATATGCTGGCTGAGCAGTTCTTC	CASSQDMLAEQFF	TRBJ2-1	-	TRBV4-3	-
TGCGCCAGCAGCTACGAGCGGGGAGGCAATCAGCCCCAGCATTTT	CASSYERGGNQPQHF	TRBJ1-5	-	TRBV4-1	-
TGTGCCAGCAGTTTCGTCCAGGGGAGCTCCTACAATGAGCAGTTCTTC	CASSFVQGSSYNEQFF	TRBJ2-1	-	TRBV28	-
TGTGCCAGTAGTTCAGGGCGGGGGCCTGGGGCCAACGTCCTGACTTTC	CASSSGRGPGANVLTF	TRBJ2-6	-	TRBV19	-
TGTGCCAGTGGAGGTCCAAGGGTGTCAGGTGGCTACACCTTC	CASGGPRVSGGYTF	TRBJ1-2	-	TRBV19	-
TGTGCCTGGAGTGTACTAGCCGGATACGAGCAGTACTTC	CAWSVLAGYEQYF	TRBJ2-7	-	TRBV30	once
TGTGCCAGCAGTTTTGGGGGGAACGAGCAGTACTTC	CASSFGGNEQYF	TRBJ2-7	-	TRBV27	-
TGTGCCAGCAGCCAAGTTGCTTTAGCGGGCGACTCCTACGAGCAGTACTTC	CASSQVALAGDSYEQYF	TRBJ2-7	TRBD2	TRBV14	-
TGTGCCAGCAGTTTAACGGACAGGGGGGGCGAGCAGTACTTC	CASSLTDRGGEQYF	TRBJ2-7	TRBD1	TRBV27	-
TGTGCCAGCAGCAATCCAGAGGTCCTTAACTATGGCTACACCTTC	CASSNPEVLNYGYTF	TRBJ1-2	-	TRBV28	-
TGCAGCGTTGTCAGCCCAGGGACAGGAGGGGGTATCGAGCAGTACTTC	CSVVSPGTGGGIEQYF	TRBJ2-7	TRBD1	TRBV29-1	-
TGTGCCAGCAGCTGGACTAGCAATAATGAGCAGTTCTTC	CASSWTSNNEQFF	TRBJ2-1	TRBD2	TRBV2	once
TGTGCCAGTACGGGCATTGGGGCCCTACAAAGCTTTTCTCTGGGGCCCTACAAAGCTTTCTTT	CASTGIGALQSFSLGPYKAFF	TRBJ1-1	-	TRBV28	-
TGTGCCAGCAGTCACTGGGACTCCTACGAGCAGTACTTC	CASSHWDSYEQYF	TRBJ2-7	-	TRBV10-3	-
TGTGCCAGCAGCTTAAGCGTAGGGGTGTACACTGAAGCTTTCTTT	CASSLSVGVYTEAFF	TRBJ1-1	-	TRBV11-2	few
TGTGCCAGCAGCCTTTTCCCCCGGGGGCGCAGGAACACTGAAGCTTTCTTT	CASSLFPRGRRNTEAFF	TRBJ1-1	-	TRBV27	-
TGTGCCAGCGGCCCTAGCGGGTTTCATGAGCAGTACTTC	CASGPSGFHEQYF	TRBJ2-7	TRBD2	TRBV6-1	-
TGTGCCAGCTCACAAGAACGATATTACGAGACATGGCCTAATCAGCCCCAGCATTTT	CASSQERYYETWPNQPQHF	TRBJ1-5	-	TRBV18	-